What follows are 31 T cell receptor beta chains derived from one specimen sequenced in a study of blood T cell repertoires in COVID-19 (dated by TCRdb to 2018 to 2021). The library was obtained by the immunoSEQ multiplex PCR assay. Held by TCRdb, this immuneACCESS table contains in-frame sequences only and omits some clones. Under half of the omission traces to an unresolved V gene where checked; the cause of the rest is unknown. This sample has 150,000 to 200,000 clones in its table, and 85% to 95% of those were observed once. 4.6% of the sample is in the top ten clones. Specimen: peripheral blood. All receptors derive from a woman aged 45-65 years with acute or convalescent COVID-19.

The table lists this clone with a count of one. The V call is TRBV15, the J call TRBJ1-2, with TRBD1 as a possible D gene (5 bases). Trimming left V 0 bases short and J 6 bases short, with 11 bases between. Germline CDR1 LNHNV, CDR2 YYDKDF (reference sequence). The CDR3 runs 14 residues. The DNA for the CDR3 is TGTGCCACCAGCAGAGATTTGGGGGGAGATGGCTACACCTTC. It encodes CATSRDLGGDGYTF.

The rearrangement joins TRBV7-2 to TRBJ2-7; 9 positions agree with TRBD2. The germline V gene encodes CDR1 SGHTA and CDR2 FQGNSA. J was trimmed by 4 bases and V by 1 base; bases with no gene match: 5. This CDR3 is 15 amino acids long. In DNA form, the CDR3 reads TGTGCCAGCAGCTTAGAGGCGGGAGGGCCTTACGAGCAGTACTTC. It yields the protein CASSLEAGGPYEQYF.

The rearrangement uses TRBV6-1 and TRBJ1-2, with unresolved D. The CDR3 totals 16 residues. Germline V gene data show CDR1 as MNHNS and CDR2 as SASEGT. Trimming cost V 2 bases and J 6 bases, with 19 bases left between them. In DNA form, the CDR3 reads TGTGCCAGCAGTGAATTTTCCCCGCCCAGGCTGGATGGCTACACCTTC. Amino acids: CASSEFSPPRLDGYTF.

The V call is TRBV9, the J call TRBJ2-5, with a weak D call TRBD1 (5 bases). The CDR3 has 14 residues. Germline CDR1 SGDLS, CDR2 YYNGEE. V was trimmed by 0 bases and J by 2 bases, leaving 8 bases between them. CDR3 amino acids: CASSVEGSQETQYF. In DNA form, the CDR3 reads TGTGCCAGCAGCGTAGAGGGGTCACAAGAGACCCAGTACTTC.

The count of this clone is one. The rearrangement links TRBV24-1 to TRBJ2-5; 7 bases fit TRBD2. CDR1 is KGHDR, CDR2 SFDVKD, per germline. V shed 0 bases, J shed 1 base, and the junction held 4 bases outside the gene matches. The CDR3 contains 16 residues. CDR3 protein: CATSDLGGGIQETQYF. The CDR3 DNA reads as TGTGCCACCAGTGATTTGGGGGGGGGAATCCAAGAGACCCAGTACTTC.

This clone was detected only once. The rearrangement joins TRBV3-1 (or the pseudogene TRBV3-2) to TRBJ2-7, with 10 bases fitting TRBD2. Germline trimming cut 4 bases from V and 5 bases from J; bases unmatched to any gene: 5. This CDR3 is built from 14 residues. The germline CDR1 and CDR2 sequences are LGHDT and YNNKEL (reference sequence). CDR3 residues: CASSPVAGGHEQYF. Written as DNA, the CDR3 is TGTGCCAGCAGCCCCGTAGCGGGAGGACACGAGCAGTACTTC.

The V call is TRBV7-9, the J call TRBJ1-2; 7 nucleotides line up with TRBD1. The CDR3 runs to 16 residues. Per the germline V gene, CDR1 is SEHNR and CDR2 is FQNEAQ (reference sequence). J lost 4 bases, V lost 1 base, and 9 bases had no gene match. In DNA form, the CDR3 reads TGTGCCAGCAGCTTAGAGGGAACAGGGGCCTTCTATGGCTACACCTTC. Amino acids: CASSLEGTGAFYGYTF. Supplemented by reference TRBV7-9 and TRBJ1-2, the full variable domain reads DTGVSQNPRHKITKRGQNVTFRCDPISEHNRLYWYRQTLGQGPEFLTYFQNEAQLEKSRLLSDRFSAERPKGSFSTLEIQRTEQGDSAMYLCASSLEGTGAFYGYTFGSGTRLTVV.

The chain employs TRBV15 and TRBJ2-2, with D perhaps matching TRBD1 (7 bases). V lost 8 bases and J 7 bases, leaving 23 bases between the germline ends. The CDR3 runs to 16 residues. Germline lookup yields CDR1 LNHNV and CDR2 YYDKDF (reference sequence). The CDR3 reads CATQEGRGIRFGELFF. The CDR3 region has the DNA TGTGCCACCCAGGAGGGCAGGGGGATTCGTTTCGGGGAGCTGTTTTTT.

Regarding this clone: At one of its ends the junction is not consistent with the germline gene, which may arise from a read error. The chain joins TRBV19 to TRBJ2-1; no clear D. Germline V gene lookup returns CDR1 LNHDA and CDR2 SQIVND (reference sequence). CDR3 length: 12 amino acids. The CDR3 loop reads CASSIGLSEQFF. The CDR3 DNA sequence: TGTGCCAGTAGCATAGGGCTGTCTGAGCAGTTCTTC.

The table lists this clone with a count of one. CDR3 region: CASSLGAGVSNTGELFF. CDR3 DNA: TGTGCCAGCAGCTTGGGGGCGGGGGTCTCGAACACCGGGGAGCTGTTTTTT. The chain employs TRBV5-6 and TRBJ2-2, with TRBD2 matching 7 bases. Looked up from germline, CDR1 is SGHDT and CDR2 is YYEEEE. Trimming removed 0 bases from V and 0 bases from J; junction bases left unmatched: 5. The CDR3 runs 17 residues.

CDR3 protein: CASSEFYRGNYEQYF. Here the CDR3 DNA reads TGCGCCAGCAGTGAGTTCTACAGGGGGAACTACGAGCAGTACTTC. The chain has TRBV10-2 and TRBJ2-7; TRBD1 matches 8 bases. Germline CDR1 WSHSY, CDR2 SAAADI. This CDR3 has 15 residues. V gave up 1 base and J gave up 3 bases; unmatched junction bases: 5.

This clone was observed a single time. The chain joins TRBV11-2 to TRBJ1-1; TRBD1 matches 9 bases. The CDR3 runs 16 residues. Losses at the gene ends were 4 bases for V and 2 bases for J; bases not matched to a gene: 8. The germline V gene has CDR1 SGHAT and CDR2 FQNNGV. The CDR3 region is CASSSRTDRGNTEAFF. In DNA, the CDR3 is TGTGCCAGCAGCTCTCGGACGGACAGGGGAAACACTGAAGCTTTCTTT.

J is TRBJ1-6 and V is TRBV12-3 or TRBV12-4; D call uncertain. The CDR3 consists of 12 residues. V was trimmed by 5 bases and J by 7 bases, leaving 6 bases between them. DNA of the CDR3: TGTGCCAGCAGTCGCCAGAATTCACCCCTCCACTTT. It is translated as CASSRQNSPLHF.

This clone was seen a single time. The chain joins TRBV13 to TRBJ2-7, with 8 positions matching TRBD1. J was trimmed by 7 bases and V by 7 bases; bases with no gene match: 9. The germline gives CDR1 PRHDT, CDR2 FYEKMQ (reference sequence). The length of the CDR3 is 13 residues. The CDR3 spells CASNRGTGWEQYF. For the CDR3, the DNA is TGTGCCAGCAACAGGGGGACCGGGTGGGAGCAGTACTTC.

The chain recombines TRBV3-1 (or the pseudogene TRBV3-2) with TRBJ1-2; maybe TRBD1 (6 bases). CDR1 and CDR2 from the germline V gene are LGHDT and YNNKEL (reference sequence). The V end was cut by 1 base, the J end by 6 bases, with 9 bases between. CDR3 length equals 13 residues. The CDR3: CASSQVTGNGYTF. CDR3 nucleotides: TGTGCCAGCAGCCAAGTAACAGGGAATGGCTACACCTTC.

This clone is a singleton in its sample. The J gene is TRBJ2-1, the V gene TRBV6-5, with D possibly TRBD2 on 5 matching bases. The CDR3 has 14 amino acids. Germline CDR1 and CDR2: MNHEY and SVGAGI. Trimming shortened V by 2 bases and J by 7 bases, and 12 bases separated the two germline ends. CDR3 in amino acids: CASSYGGPVNEQFF. The CDR3 nucleotides are TGTGCCAGCAGTTACGGAGGCCCAGTTAATGAGCAGTTCTTC.

This clone showed up just once. In DNA form, the CDR3 reads TGTGCCATCAGTGTAATTAACTATGGCTACACCTTC. Translation: CAISVINYGYTF. The chain links TRBV10-3 to TRBJ1-2; no reliable D call. This CDR3 region has 12 residues. Germline CDR1 and CDR2: ENHRY and SYGVKD. The V end lost 4 bases, the J end lost 1 base, and 4 bases lay between the germline ends.

The J gene is TRBJ1-3, the V gene TRBV9; no definite D call. Germline assignment: CDR1 SGDLS and CDR2 YYNGEE. Trimming removed 4 bases at V and 5 bases at J, with 13 bases between. The CDR3 extends over 14 amino acids. CDR3 bases: TGTGCCAGCAGCATCGACGGGGAAAGAAACACCATATATTTT. It is translated as CASSIDGERNTIYF.

J is TRBJ1-5 and V is TRBV5-1; TRBD1 matches 8 bases. Trimming took 4 bases from V and 6 from J; bases not matched to a gene: 6. The CDR3 sequence is 14 residues long. Germline loops: CDR1 SGHRS, CDR2 YFSETQ. This CDR3 is CASSGRGPIQPQHF. The CDR3 region has the DNA TGCGCCAGCAGCGGCAGGGGGCCAATTCAGCCCCAGCATTTT.

This chain connects TRBV6-6 to TRBJ1-6; D is perhaps TRBD1 (5 bases). The CDR3 runs 17 residues. The V gene lost 5 bases and the J gene lost 3 bases, with 17 bases spanning the gap. The germline gives CDR1 MNHNY, CDR2 SVGAGI (reference sequence). The CDR3 sequence: CASSLTVQDRYNSPLHF. In nucleotides, the CDR3 is TGTGCCAGCAGTCTAACTGTACAGGACCGCTATAATTCACCCCTCCACTTT.

V and J are TRBV18 and TRBJ1-1; 10 nucleotides match TRBD1. The CDR3 covers 12 residues. CDR1 is KGHSH and CDR2 is LQKENI in the germline V gene. V shed 6 bases, J shed 11 bases, and the junction held 6 bases outside the gene matches. The CDR3 nucleotides read TGTGCCAGCTCTCCGGACAGGGGGTGGGCTTTCTTT. This translates into CASSPDRGWAFF.

This clone was observed a single time. This chain connects TRBV19 to TRBJ2-1; unclear D gene. The V and J ends lost 5 bases and 10 bases respectively, with 21 bases between them. The germline V gene has CDR1 LNHDA and CDR2 SQIVND (reference sequence). This CDR3 has 15 amino acids. CDR3 nucleotide sequence: TGTGCCAGTAGTCCGAACCCCACCGCAACATCCGAGCAGTTCTTC. It translates to CASSPNPTATSEQFF.

The chain is built from TRBV24-1 and TRBJ2-1; TRBD2 might be the D (5 bases). This CDR3 is 13 amino acids long. V lost 3 bases and J 10 bases, leaving 12 bases between the germline ends. CDR1 is KGHDR and CDR2 is SFDVKD in the germline V gene. The CDR3 reads CATSDQTLAEQFF. In DNA, the CDR3 is TGTGCCACCAGTGATCAGACCCTAGCAGAGCAGTTCTTC.

The chain is built from TRBV27 and TRBJ1-5; 7 bases are a match to TRBD1. The CDR3 covers 15 residues. J gave up 4 bases and V 0 bases, and 3 bases lay outside the gene matches. From germline, CDR1 is MNHEY and CDR2 SMNVEV (reference sequence). The CDR3 is CASSLSRDSNQPQHF. The CDR3 DNA reads as TGTGCCAGCAGTTTATCGCGGGACAGTAATCAGCCCCAGCATTTT.

V gene TRBV10-1 combines with J gene TRBJ1-1, with 7 bases that match TRBD1. The V gene's germline CDR1 is WNHNN and CDR2 SYGVQD (reference sequence). The CDR3 has 17 residues. V shed 0 bases and J 1 base; nucleotides not matched to a gene: 8. This CDR3 reads CASSESGDSLKNTEAFF. CDR3 bases: TGCGCCAGCAGTGAGTCGGGGGACAGCCTAAAGAACACTGAAGCTTTCTTT.

V is TRBV5-1 and J is TRBJ1-1; 9 bases match TRBD1. Germline CDR1 is SGHRS and CDR2 is YFSETQ. V was pared by 0 bases and J by 1 base, with 7 bases of the junction left unmatched. The CDR3 is made up of 17 amino acids. Here the CDR3 reads CASSLVLQGARNTEAFF. The CDR3, as DNA: TGCGCCAGCAGCTTGGTGCTACAGGGGGCGAGGAACACTGAAGCTTTCTTT.

The chain has TRBV12-3 or TRBV12-4 and TRBJ2-3, with no clear D. The CDR3 covers 13 residues. V was trimmed by 7 bases and J by 0 bases, leaving 8 bases between them. The DNA for the CDR3 is TGTGCCAGCACCTCCCGTAGCACAGATACGCAGTATTTT. The encoded protein is CASTSRSTDTQYF.

In its sample, this clone was seen once. CDR3 nucleotide sequence: TGTGCCAGCAGCTCGGGAGAGGTCGGGGAGCTGTTTTTT. Its protein is CASSSGEVGELFF. The chain links TRBV4-2 to TRBJ2-2, with a possible D match to TRBD2 (6 bases). V lost 5 bases and J 7 bases, leaving 11 bases between the germline ends. CDR1 and CDR2 from the germline V gene are LGHNA and YNFKEQ. The CDR3 is 13 residues long.

The V call is TRBV19, the J call TRBJ1-1; D perhaps matches TRBD1 (6 bases). The germline gives CDR1 LNHDA, CDR2 SQIVND (reference sequence). V was trimmed by 5 bases and J by 1 base, leaving 11 bases between them. The CDR3 totals 14 residues. CDR3 sequence: CASSPRGPNTEAFF. The CDR3 region has the DNA TGTGCCAGTAGTCCCAGGGGACCGAACACTGAAGCTTTCTTT.

The chain combines TRBV30 with TRBJ1-5; 9 positions agree with TRBD1. The CDR3 loop spans 18 amino acids. Germline lookup yields CDR1 GTSNPN and CDR2 SVGIG (reference sequence). The V segment lost 2 bases and the J segment 6 bases; nucleotides outside the gene matches: 17. The DNA for the CDR3 is TGTGCCTGGAGTTATCCCGGGACAGGGTTCCGGGGCAGTCAGCCCCAGCATTTT. Amino acid sequence: CAWSYPGTGFRGSQPQHF.

This clone was recorded only once. The chain combines TRBV11-2 with TRBJ1-6, with D possibly TRBD1 on 5 matching bases. The length of the CDR3 is 18 residues. Trimming took off 0 bases at V and 2 bases at J, with 14 bases between the two ends. Germline V gene lookup returns CDR1 SGHAT and CDR2 FQNNGV. CDR3 region: CASSLDVGGPTYNSPLHF. CDR3 sequence (DNA): TGTGCCAGCAGCTTAGATGTCGGGGGACCTACCTATAATTCACCCCTCCACTTT.